The rows below give T cell receptor beta chains drawn from one sample of a study of blood T cell repertoires in COVID-19. Using immunoSEQ multiplex PCR, the repertoire was profiled, and TCRdb retains in-frame clones only, with some absent. The profile shows 200,000 to 300,000 clones, roughly 88% of them singletons. Material: PBMCs or T cells enriched from blood (not recorded which). Every receptor here comes from a woman in her fifties or sixties who had recovered from COVID-19. CDR3s include the opening cysteine and the closing phenylalanine or tryptophan. Fields, in order: CDR3 protein, V gene.

CASSLVGRASYNEQFF,TRBV7-9
CASSYSSGRRYNEQFF,TRBV7-2
CASSFRSRLAGGNTNEQFF,TRBV6-2/TRBV6-3
CASSLLALSYNEQFF,TRBV7-3
CASSLNGGPQETQYF,TRBV7-7
CATKMEGAAYNSPLHF,TRBV27
CASSDRLTGAGYTF,TRBV9
CASSLPRTSIRSGANVLTF,TRBV19
CASSSTGTSKQYF,TRBV7-3
CASSLGTSSYEQYF,TRBV7-2
CATMPDRVNQPQHF,TRBV15
CASSLFAGAYEQYF,TRBV11-2
CASSQNRGGGNTIYF,TRBV6-6
CASNRDRGPWETQYF,TRBV7-2
CASSKQGPYGYTF,TRBV7-2
CASSRTGYGYTF,TRBV19
CAIKDRADNSPLHF,TRBV10-3
CASSQFSLRTVNGYTF,TRBV3-1/TRBV3-2
CASRSIGEQYF,TRBV28
CASSYIGDTGELFF,TRBV6-5
CASSRTQEIYNEQFF,TRBV4-3
CAWSGGGTGKYEQYF,TRBV30
CASSIVGDLGTQPQHF,TRBV19
CASSYYSAGDQPQHF,TRBV6-2/TRBV6-3
CASAGTLGADTQYF,TRBV9
CAWSPREGETQYF,TRBV30
CASREVWTSGRNNEQFF,TRBV19
CASSEPGQDSVGYTF,TRBV6-1
CASSLAGNSYNEQFF,TRBV11-3
CASSLAGNPYEQYF,TRBV28
CASSGGNNEQFF,TRBV2
CASSQKPPGEWANYGYTF,TRBV4-1
CASSGGLAGNANTGELFF,TRBV9
CASSASGPEQYF,TRBV9
CATSDWGTSGRDNEQFF,TRBV24-1
CASSRGGPTNTEAFF,TRBV11-3
CASSLTWAGELFF,TRBV7-3
CASRPTGGYGYTF,TRBV27
CASSQDRGSYNSPLHF,TRBV18
CASSLRGLYEQYF,TRBV12-3/TRBV12-4
CASSRTWTGMNTEAFF,TRBV5-1
CACLQGSNYGYTF,TRBV30
CASSLSGGAGYTF,TRBV12-3/TRBV12-4
CASSYRGQVTSGELFF,TRBV18
CASSPRGWYQPQHF,TRBV3-1/TRBV3-2
CASSRTRSGNQPQHF,TRBV2
CASSYAGAIQYF,TRBV6-5
CASSLTGGRQPQHF,TRBV6-6
CASSEVASGGKTQYF,TRBV2